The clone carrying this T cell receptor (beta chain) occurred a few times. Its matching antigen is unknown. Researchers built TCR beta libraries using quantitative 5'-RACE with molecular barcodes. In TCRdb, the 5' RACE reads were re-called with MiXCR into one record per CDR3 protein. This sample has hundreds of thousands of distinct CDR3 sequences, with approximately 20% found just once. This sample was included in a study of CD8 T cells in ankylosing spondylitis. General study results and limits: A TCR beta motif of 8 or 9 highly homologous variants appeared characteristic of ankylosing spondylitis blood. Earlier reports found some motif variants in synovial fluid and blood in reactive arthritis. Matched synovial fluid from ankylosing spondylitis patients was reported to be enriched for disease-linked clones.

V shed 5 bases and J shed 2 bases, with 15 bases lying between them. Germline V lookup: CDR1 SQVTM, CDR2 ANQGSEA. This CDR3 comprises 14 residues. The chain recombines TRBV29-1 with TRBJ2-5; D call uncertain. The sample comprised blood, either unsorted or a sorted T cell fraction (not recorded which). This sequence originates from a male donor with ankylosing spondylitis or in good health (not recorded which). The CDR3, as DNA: TGCAGCGTTATATCCGTTTCCAGTCAAGAGACCCAGTACTTC. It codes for CSVISVSSQETQYF.